These 23 T cell receptor beta chains were all obtained from the same sample, sequenced in a study of shared clonotypes between healthy human individuals. TCRdb's table, derived via immunoSEQ multiplex PCR, lists solely in-frame clones and lacks some. The profile shows a few million clones, under 97% of them singletons. Sequenced sample: naive CD4+ T cells sorted from blood. Sample subset: CD45RA+ positively selected. All receptors derive from a man aged 18 to 35 in good health.

This clone was seen a single time. The chain joins TRBV5-1 to TRBJ1-6; 8 positions match TRBD1. Trimming took 6 bases from V and 7 from J; bases not matched to a gene: 9. This CDR3 spans 15 amino acids. Germline-derived CDR1 and CDR2 are SGHRS and YFSETQ. DNA of the CDR3: TGCGCCAGCAAGCTTGGACAGGGTGGGAATTCACCCCTCCACTTT. Protein: CASKLGQGGNSPLHF.

This clone showed up just once. The chain combines TRBV11-3 with TRBJ2-1, with TRBD2 matching 11 bases. The CDR3 consists of 15 residues. CDR1 is SGHNT and CDR2 is YENEEA in the germline V gene. The J segment lost 5 bases and the V segment lost 4 bases, leaving 4 bases of the junction unmatched. CDR3 in amino acids: CASSWGLAEDNEQFF. In DNA, the CDR3 is TGTGCCAGCAGCTGGGGACTAGCGGAAGACAATGAGCAGTTCTTC.

The V and J genes are TRBV20-1 and TRBJ1-1; D gene uncertain. Germline CDR1 reads DFQATT; CDR2 reads SNEGSKA (reference sequence). The CDR3 is 11 amino acids. With 5 bases removed from V and 11 bases from J, the gap between germline ends came to 15 bases. The CDR3 region is CSAPVGLGAFF. As DNA, the CDR3 is TGCAGTGCTCCCGTTGGGTTGGGTGCTTTCTTT.

The chain couples TRBV27 to TRBJ1-1, with no clear D. The CDR3 is made up of 13 amino acids. Germline V CDR1 and CDR2: MNHEY, SMNVEV (reference sequence). With 8 bases removed from V and 4 bases from J, the gap between germline ends came to 14 bases. In DNA, the CDR3 is TGTGCCAGCTCCCCAATGGGGAGCACTGAAGCTTTCTTT. Protein: CASSPMGSTEAFF.

The genes are TRBV28 and TRBJ2-5, with D possibly being TRBD1 or TRBD2 (6 bases each). Looked up from germline, CDR1 is MDHEN and CDR2 is SYDVKM. V shed 5 bases and J shed 2 bases, with 15 bases lying between them. This CDR3 contains 15 residues. The CDR3 nucleotides read TGTGCCAGCAGTGCCTCCGGGGGCCAACAAGAGACCCAGTACTTC. It yields the protein CASSASGGQQETQYF.

The J gene is TRBJ1-6, the V gene TRBV11-2, with D perhaps TRBD1 (6 bases). V was shortened by 5 bases and J by 5 bases, with 13 bases between the two germline ends. The CDR3 contains 15 residues. CDR1 is SGHAT and CDR2 is FQNNGV in the germline V gene. The CDR3 DNA reads as TGTGCCAGCAGCGTCAGGGGAGAGCATAATTCACCCCTCCACTTT. It yields the protein CASSVRGEHNSPLHF. Variable domain in full (rest from reference TRBV11-2 and TRBJ1-6): EAGVAQSPRYKIIEKRQSVAFWCNPISGHATLYWYQQILGQGPKLLIQFQNNGVVDDSQLPKDRFSAERLKGVDSTLKIQPAKLEDSAVYLCASSVRGEHNSPLHFGNGTRLTVT.

Of note for this clone: The identical CDR3 is also encoded by other nucleotide sequences in the sample. The DNA of the CDR3 is TGTGCCAGCAGCGTAGGGGAGAACTATGGCTACACCTTC. It encodes CASSVGENYGYTF. The chain links TRBV9 to TRBJ1-2; D is unresolved. Germline loops: CDR1 SGDLS, CDR2 YYNGEE. There are 13 residues in the CDR3. V was shortened by 0 bases and J by 2 bases, with 5 bases between the two germline ends.

CDR3 DNA: TGTGCCAGCAGCTCGGCCTCGACCGGGGAGCTGTTTTTT. It is translated as CASSSASTGELFF. This chain links TRBV28 with TRBJ2-2; D gene ambiguous. Trimming removed 6 bases at V and 5 bases at J, with 10 bases between. The CDR3 extends over 13 amino acids. Germline-derived CDR1 and CDR2 are MDHEN and SYDVKM.

The V and J genes are TRBV5-4 and TRBJ1-1; 10 nucleotides agree with TRBD1. V trimming: 5 bases; J trimming: 6 bases; junction bases outside the gene matches: 4. The CDR3 is 13 amino acids. Germline-derived CDR1 and CDR2 are SGHNT and YYREEE (reference sequence). This chain's CDR3 is CASSRGQGAEAFF. The CDR3 bases are TGTGCCAGCAGTCGCGGACAGGGGGCTGAAGCTTTCTTT.

V is TRBV2 and J is TRBJ2-7, with D maybe TRBD2 (6 bases). The CDR3 spans 14 residues. V shed 2 bases and J shed 2 bases, with 10 bases lying between them. Germline V gene lookup returns CDR1 SNHLY and CDR2 FYNNEI. DNA for the CDR3: TGTGCCAGCAGTGAAAACGGGGGAGCCTACGAGCAGTACTTC. It specifies CASSENGGAYEQYF.

The chain is built from TRBV19 and TRBJ2-7; 9 nucleotides align to TRBD2. The CDR3 runs 15 residues. Germline loops: CDR1 LNHDA, CDR2 SQIVND (reference sequence). V was clipped by 3 bases and J by 0 bases; unmatched bases: 3. The CDR3 DNA reads as TGTGCCAGTAGTATCTTTAGCGGGAGCTCCTACGAGCAGTACTTC. Amino acid sequence: CASSIFSGSSYEQYF.

V and J are TRBV6-1 and TRBJ1-2; D is undetermined. Trimming removed 3 bases at V and 4 bases at J, with 6 bases between. This CDR3 spans 12 amino acids. Germline CDR1 and CDR2: MNHNS and SASEGT. CDR3 bases: TGTGCCAGCAGTGATCGGACCTATGGCTACACCTTC. Its translation is CASSDRTYGYTF.

This chain joins TRBV14 and TRBJ2-3, with D possibly matching TRBD2 (6 bases). CDR1 SGHDN and CDR2 FVKESK come from the germline V gene. Deletions cut 1 base from V and 2 bases from J, with 13 bases between. The CDR3 loop spans 16 amino acids. CDR3 in amino acids: CASSQGTSRFTDTQYF. The CDR3 nucleotides read TGTGCCAGCAGCCAAGGAACTAGCCGTTTCACAGATACGCAGTATTTT.

The CDR3 is CASSPPTGQGLSPLHF. The CDR3 DNA sequence: TGTGCCAGCTCACCACCAACAGGGCAGGGTCTCTCACCCCTCCACTTT. The chain uses TRBV18 and TRBJ1-6; D is possibly TRBD1 (6 bases). The germline gives CDR1 KGHSH, CDR2 LQKENI. Between the trimmed V and J ends, which lost 0 bases and 10 bases, there was a span of 16 bases. The CDR3 is 16 residues long.

The V call is TRBV28, the J call TRBJ1-4; 9 nucleotides match TRBD1. The J segment lost 6 bases and the V segment lost 5 bases, leaving 4 bases of the junction unmatched. Per germline, CDR1 MDHEN and CDR2 SYDVKM. The CDR3 consists of 14 residues. This CDR3 reads CASSPQGAHEKLFF. CDR3 nucleotide sequence: TGTGCCAGCAGTCCACAGGGGGCGCATGAAAAACTGTTTTTT.

In this sample, this clone turned up a few times. The genes are TRBV6-1 and TRBJ1-1; D not resolved. CDR1 and CDR2 from the germline V gene are MNHNS and SASEGT. The CDR3 length is 12 residues. Trimming shortened V by 6 bases and J by 6 bases, and 11 bases separated the two germline ends. The chain's CDR3 is CASRLEGAEAFF. The CDR3 DNA sequence: TGTGCCAGCAGGTTGGAAGGCGCTGAAGCTTTCTTT.

This rearrangement joins TRBV10-3 to TRBJ2-1, with TRBD2 matching over 15 bases. The CDR3 is 16 residues long. The junction had 9 bases not matched to a gene; V was cut back by 8 bases and J by 7 bases. CDR1 and CDR2 from the germline V gene are ENHRY and SYGVKD. The CDR3 bases are TGTGCCATCGGACTAGCGGGGGGGCCTTTGGCGAATGAGCAGTTCTTC. Amino acids: CAIGLAGGPLANEQFF.

V usage is TRBV19 and J usage is TRBJ2-7; D not certain. CDR3 length: 14 amino acids. Germline loops: CDR1 LNHDA, CDR2 SQIVND (reference sequence). Trimming stripped 1 base from V and 5 bases from J, with 12 bases between. The CDR3, as DNA: TGTGCCAGTAGTATAGGTTTAGGGTCGAACGAGCAGTACTTC. It codes for CASSIGLGSNEQYF.

This chain connects TRBV7-9 to TRBJ2-4; TRBD1 might be the D (6 bases). Trimming removed 2 bases from V and 8 bases from J, with 16 bases in between. The CDR3 spans 15 residues. Germline V gene lookup returns CDR1 SEHNR and CDR2 FQNEAQ (reference sequence). CDR3 region: CASSLQGTVLDIQYF. The CDR3 DNA is TGTGCCAGCAGCTTACAGGGGACGGTTCTGGACATTCAGTACTTC.

The chain uses TRBV18 and TRBJ1-3; D possibly corresponds to TRBD1 (5 bases). The CDR3 contains 15 residues. Deletions cut 8 bases from V and 0 bases from J, with 14 bases between. Germline V gene sequence: CDR1 KGHSH, CDR2 LQKENI. CDR3 nucleotides: TGTGCCAGCGACAACACAGGTCCCTCTGGAAACACCATATATTTT. This codes for CASDNTGPSGNTIYF. Full variable domain (remainder filled in from reference TRBV18 and TRBJ1-3): NAGVMQNPRHLVRRRGQEARLRCSPMKGHSHVYWYRQLPEEGLKFMVYLQKENIIDESGMPKERFSAEFPKEGPSILRIQQVVRGDSAAYFCASDNTGPSGNTIYFGEGSWLTVV.

The chain employs TRBV7-2 and TRBJ1-2; D is uncertain. V was cut by 3 bases and J by 0 bases, with 8 bases left in between. CDR1 and CDR2 from the germline V gene are SGHTA and FQGNSA. The CDR3 length is 14 residues. The CDR3 sequence: CASSLSPANYGYTF. The CDR3 DNA reads TGTGCCAGCAGCTTGTCCCCAGCTAACTATGGCTACACCTTC.

The rearrangement uses TRBV2 and TRBJ2-1; D is uncertain. The CDR3 extends over 13 amino acids. The V end lost 6 bases, the J end lost 4 bases, and 10 bases lay between the germline ends. Germline V gene data show CDR1 as SNHLY and CDR2 as FYNNEI. The CDR3 bases are TGTGCCAGCAGCTTCACAATGTACAATGAGCAGTTCTTC. It translates to CASSFTMYNEQFF.

The chain combines TRBV2 with TRBJ1-1; the D gene is possibly TRBD1 (5 bases). The CDR3 extends over 13 amino acids. The V gene lost 10 bases and the J gene lost 0 bases, with 12 bases spanning the gap. Per germline, CDR1 SNHLY and CDR2 FYNNEI. For the CDR3, the DNA is TGTGCCAACCAGGCGGACATGAACACTGAAGCTTTCTTT. Amino acids: CANQADMNTEAFF. Full variable domain (outside the CDR3, taken from reference TRBV2 and TRBJ1-1): EPEVTQTPSHQVTQMGQEVILRCVPISNHLYFYWYRQILGQKVEFLVSFYNNEISEKSEIFDDQFSVERPDGSNFTLKIRSTKLEDSAMYFCANQADMNTEAFFGQGTRLTVV.